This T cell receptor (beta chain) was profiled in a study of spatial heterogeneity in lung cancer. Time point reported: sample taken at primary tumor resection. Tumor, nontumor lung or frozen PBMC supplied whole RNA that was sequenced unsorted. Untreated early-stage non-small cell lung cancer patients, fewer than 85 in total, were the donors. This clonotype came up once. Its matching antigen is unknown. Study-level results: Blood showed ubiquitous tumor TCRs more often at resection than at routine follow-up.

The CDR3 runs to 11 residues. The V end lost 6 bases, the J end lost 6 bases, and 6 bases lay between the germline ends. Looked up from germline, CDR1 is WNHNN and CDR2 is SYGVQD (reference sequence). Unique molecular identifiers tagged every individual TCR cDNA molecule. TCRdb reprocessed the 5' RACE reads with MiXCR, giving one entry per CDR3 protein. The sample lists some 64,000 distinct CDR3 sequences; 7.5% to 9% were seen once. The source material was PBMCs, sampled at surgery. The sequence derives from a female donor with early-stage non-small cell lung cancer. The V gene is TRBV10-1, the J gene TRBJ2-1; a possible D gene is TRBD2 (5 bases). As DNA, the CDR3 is TGCGCCAGCAGCGGAGGCAATGAGCAGTTCTTC. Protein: CASSGGNEQFF.